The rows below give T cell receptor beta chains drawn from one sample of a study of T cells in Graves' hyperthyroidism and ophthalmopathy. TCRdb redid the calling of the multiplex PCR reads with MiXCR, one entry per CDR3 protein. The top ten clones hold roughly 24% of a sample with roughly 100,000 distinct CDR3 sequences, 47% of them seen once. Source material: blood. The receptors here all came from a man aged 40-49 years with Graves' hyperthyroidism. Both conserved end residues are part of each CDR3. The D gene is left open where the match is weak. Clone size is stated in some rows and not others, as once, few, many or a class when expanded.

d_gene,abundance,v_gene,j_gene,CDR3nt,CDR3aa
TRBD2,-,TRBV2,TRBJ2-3,TGTGCCAGCAGTGAATTGGCGGGAGTGGCGACAGATACGCAGTATTTT,CASSELAGVATDTQYF
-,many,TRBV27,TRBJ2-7,TGTGCCAGCGGGTCTGTGAACTACGAGCAGTACTTC,CASGSVNYEQYF
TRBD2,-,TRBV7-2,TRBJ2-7,TGTGCCAGCAGCCTACCGACTAGCGGGAGGGTTATCCACGAGCAGTACTTC,CASSLPTSGRVIHEQYF
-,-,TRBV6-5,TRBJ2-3,TGTGCCAGCAGTTACGCGGCGGCTAGCACAGATACGCAGTATTTT,CASSYAAASTDTQYF
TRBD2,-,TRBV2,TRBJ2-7,TGTGCCAGCAGTGAAGCGCGGGGGACTAGCGGTTACGAGCAGTACTTC,CASSEARGTSGYEQYF
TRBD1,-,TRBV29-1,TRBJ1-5,TGCAGCGTTTCCGGGACAGGGGTTTCGGGTGGTCAGCCCCAGCATTTT,CSVSGTGVSGGQPQHF
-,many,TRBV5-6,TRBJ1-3,TGTGCCAGCAGCTTTATTGGGGGGCGCGGTGGAAACACCATATATTTT,CASSFIGGRGGNTIYF
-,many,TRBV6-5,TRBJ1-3,TGTGCCAGCAGTTACTCGACAGACTCTGGAAACACCATATATTTT,CASSYSTDSGNTIYF
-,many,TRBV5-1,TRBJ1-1,TGCGCCAGCAGCTTGGTCGGGGTGGGGACTGAAGCTTTCTTT,CASSLVGVGTEAFF
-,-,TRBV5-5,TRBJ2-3,TGCGCCAGCAGCCAAGGTCCCACGAGGGGAGATACGCAGTATTTT,CASSQGPTRGDTQYF
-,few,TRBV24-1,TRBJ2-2,TGTGCCACCAGTGATTCTTTGAACACTGGGGAGCTGTTTTTT,CATSDSLNTGELFF
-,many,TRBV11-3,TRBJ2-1,TGTGCCAGCAGATCTAACTCGGGGAATGAGCAGTTCTTC,CASRSNSGNEQFF
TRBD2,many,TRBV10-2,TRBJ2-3,TGCGCCAGCGGGGGGACTAGCGGGGCAGATACGCAGTATTTT,CASGGTSGADTQYF
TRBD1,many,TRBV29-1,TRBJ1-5,TGCAGCGTTTCACAGGGGGCAAATCAGCCCCAGCATTTT,CSVSQGANQPQHF
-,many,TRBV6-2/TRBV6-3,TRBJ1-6,TGTGCCAGCAGCTGGGTAGGGCTTGGGAATTCACCCCTCCACTTT,CASSWVGLGNSPLHF
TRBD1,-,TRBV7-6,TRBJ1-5,TGTGCCAGCAGCTCCGGACAGGGACGTCAGCCCCAGCATTTT,CASSSGQGRQPQHF
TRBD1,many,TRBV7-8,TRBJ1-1,TGTGCCAGCAGACCGGACAGGGCCACTGAAGCTTTCTTT,CASRPDRATEAFF
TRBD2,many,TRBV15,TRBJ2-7,TGTGCCACCAGCAGAGACCCTCTAGCGGGAGTGGAAGAGCAGTACTTC,CATSRDPLAGVEEQYF
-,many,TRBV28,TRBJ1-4,TGTGCCAGCCTCGGGACGGTAAAACTGTTTTTT,CASLGTVKLFF
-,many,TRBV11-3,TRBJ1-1,TGTGCCAGCAGCACGACAGGATCTTACACTGAAGCTTTCTTT,CASSTTGSYTEAFF
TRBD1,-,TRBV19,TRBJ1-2,TGTGCCAGTACCCTAAGACAGGGGGCCTATGGCTACACCTTC,CASTLRQGAYGYTF
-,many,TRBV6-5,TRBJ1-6,TGTGCCAGCAGCCTAACTGGACAGCTCTATAATTCACCCCTCCACTTT,CASSLTGQLYNSPLHF
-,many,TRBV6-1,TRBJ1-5,TGTGCCAGCAGTGAAGGGGAGGAAGGTCAGCCCCAGCATTTT,CASSEGEEGQPQHF
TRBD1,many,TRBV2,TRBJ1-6,TGTGCCAGCAGTCCCTACCTGGACAGGGGTGACTATAATTCACCCCTCCACTTT,CASSPYLDRGDYNSPLHF
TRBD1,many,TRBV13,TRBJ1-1,TGTGCCAGCAGCCAAGACAGGGTCCCTGAAGCTTTCTTT,CASSQDRVPEAFF
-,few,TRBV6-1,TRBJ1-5,TGTGCCAGCAGTGACCCAACAGGGTTAGGCAATCAGCCCCAGCATTTT,CASSDPTGLGNQPQHF
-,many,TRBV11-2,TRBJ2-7,TGTGCCAGCAGCTTAGGCAACAGGCCCTACGAGCAGTACTTC,CASSLGNRPYEQYF
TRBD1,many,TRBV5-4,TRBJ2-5,TGTGCCAGCAGCTCAAGGAAAGGACAGGGCCAAGAGACCCAGTACTTC,CASSSRKGQGQETQYF
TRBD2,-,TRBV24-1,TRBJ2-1,TGTGCCACCAGTCTAGCGGGTTCGACGGGGGAGCAGTTCTTC,CATSLAGSTGEQFF
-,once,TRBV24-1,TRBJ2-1,TGTGCCACCAGTGGGGGTAGTGGGGGGGCGAATGAGCAGTTCTTC,CATSGGSGGANEQFF
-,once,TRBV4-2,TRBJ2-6,TGTGCCAGCAGCCAAGAGTACGGCAACTCTGGGGCCAACGTCCTGACTTTC,CASSQEYGNSGANVLTF
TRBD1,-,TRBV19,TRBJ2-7,TGTGCCAGTAGTTACCGGGACAGGGGTGTGGACGAGCAGTACTTC,CASSYRDRGVDEQYF
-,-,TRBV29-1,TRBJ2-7,TGCAGCGTTGAAGCGGGACCGAACTCCTACGAGCAGTACTTC,CSVEAGPNSYEQYF
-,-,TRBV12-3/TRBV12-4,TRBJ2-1,TGTGCCAGCAGGGGCCAATCCCACAATGAGCAGTTCTTC,CASRGQSHNEQFF
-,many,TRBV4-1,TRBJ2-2,TGCGCCAGCAGCCAAGGAGGGTCCGGGGAGCTGTTTTTT,CASSQGGSGELFF
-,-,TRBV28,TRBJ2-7,TGTGCCAGCAGACCTTCTAGCGGACAGAGCTCCTACGAGCAGTACTTC,CASRPSSGQSSYEQYF
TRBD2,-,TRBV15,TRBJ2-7,TGTGCCACCAGCAGAGTGGGGCTAGCGGGAGCCTACGAGCAGTACTTC,CATSRVGLAGAYEQYF
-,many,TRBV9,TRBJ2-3,TGTGCCAGCAGCGTAGACGGGAGAGGAACAGATACGCAGTATTTT,CASSVDGRGTDTQYF
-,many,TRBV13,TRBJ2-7,TGTGCCAGCAGCCCCGGAGGAACCAGGAGGGAGCAGTACTTC,CASSPGGTRREQYF
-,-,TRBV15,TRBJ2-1,TGTGCCACCAGCAGAGACCTTCCCGTCTACGATGAGCAGTTCTTC,CATSRDLPVYDEQFF
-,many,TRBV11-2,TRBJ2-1,TGTGCCAGCAGCTTAGGGACTATCTACAATGAGCAGTTCTTC,CASSLGTIYNEQFF
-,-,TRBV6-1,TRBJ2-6,TGTGCCAGCAGTACCGCAGGCTCTGGGGCCAACGTCCTGACTTTC,CASSTAGSGANVLTF
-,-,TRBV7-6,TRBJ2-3,TGTGCCAGCAGCTCCCGACTAGACAATGAGCAGTATTTT,CASSSRLDNEQYF
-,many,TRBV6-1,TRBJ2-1,TGTGCCAGCAGCGCACAGGGAAACTCCTACAATGAGCAGTTCTTC,CASSAQGNSYNEQFF
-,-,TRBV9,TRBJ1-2,TGTGCCAGCAGCGGAAAGGGCCCCACCTATGGCTACACCTTC,CASSGKGPTYGYTF
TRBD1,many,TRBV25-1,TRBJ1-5,TGTGCCAGCAGTGGCAACCTCGGGACAGGGAGAGATAGCAATCAGCCCCAGCATTTT,CASSGNLGTGRDSNQPQHF
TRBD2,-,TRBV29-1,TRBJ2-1,TGCAGCGTTGAGGGCGGGACTAGTGAGCAGTTCTTC,CSVEGGTSEQFF
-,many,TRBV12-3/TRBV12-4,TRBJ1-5,TGTGCCAGCAGTTTCGGGGGAAGCGATCAGCCCCAGCATTTT,CASSFGGSDQPQHF
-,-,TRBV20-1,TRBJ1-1,TGCAGTGCTAGGGAGGGCGCTGAAGCTTTCTTT,CSAREGAEAFF
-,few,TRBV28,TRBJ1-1,TGTGCCAGCAGTTTAGGCCAAAGAAACACTGAAGCTTTCTTT,CASSLGQRNTEAFF
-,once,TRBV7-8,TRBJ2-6,TGTGCCAGCAGCCCCCTGGAGACTGGGGCCAACGTCCTGACTTTC,CASSPLETGANVLTF
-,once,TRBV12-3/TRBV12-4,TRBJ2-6,TGTGCCAGCAGTTACGCTCTCACTGAAGCTTTC,CASSYALTEAF
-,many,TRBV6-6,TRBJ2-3,TGTGCCACCCGTTTCGGGGGTGGAGATACGCAGTATTTT,CATRFGGGDTQYF
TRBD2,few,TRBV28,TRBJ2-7,TGTGCCAGCAGTTTACCGGGGACTACCTCCTACGAGCAGTACTTC,CASSLPGTTSYEQYF
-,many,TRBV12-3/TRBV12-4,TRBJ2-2,TGTGCCAGCAGTTTTAGCCCCGGGGAGCTGTTTTTT,CASSFSPGELFF